The TCR beta chain described here comes from a study of neurological immune-mediated disorders. Regarding time point: longitudinal time-point 2. The unsorted libraries were made from 2 million PBMCs kept at -80 C. This CDR3 contains 14 residues. V dropped 5 bases and J dropped 5; count of bases not matched to a gene: 4. Germline CDR1 is MDHEN and CDR2 is SYDVKM. This clonotype was detected many times. It was by 5'RACE with 10-nucleotide random UMIs that the cDNA was made. From 15-18 subjects, every sequencing run obtained over 190 million TCR-beta sequences. TCRdb re-called the 5' RACE reads through MiXCR, storing one row per CDR3 protein. The data hold 100,000 or so distinct CDR3 sequences, with less than 15% observed a single time.

The sequenced sample consisted of PBMCs. The rearrangement joins TRBV28 to TRBJ1-5; 9 nucleotides agree with TRBD1. This clonotype originated in a female donor with HTLV-1-associated myelopathy (HAM/TSP). The chain's CDR3 is CASSHHRGHQPQHF. CDR3 DNA sequence: TGTGCCAGCAGTCATCACAGGGGGCATCAGCCCCAGCATTTT.